Listed here are 13 T cell receptor beta chains from one sample, sequenced in a study of T cell responses to AZD1222 COVID-19 vaccine. Data came from immunoSEQ multiplex PCR; TCRdb stores just in-frame clones and leaves some out. The repertoire has over 110,000 clones, 92% of them found once; the top ten carry about 10%. Sequencing was performed on peripheral blood, taken 28 days after the second AZD1222 dose. These receptor sequences come from an adult who received the AZD1222 COVID-19 vaccine.

The rearrangement links TRBV28 to TRBJ2-5; TRBD2 agrees at 14 bases. The CDR3 consists of 17 residues. The V gene end was trimmed by 5 bases and the J gene end by 7 bases; junction bases not matched to a gene: 12. Germline values: CDR1 MDHEN, CDR2 SYDVKM. This CDR3 is CASSGGTSGGLRGTQYF. The CDR3 nucleotides read TGTGCCAGCAGTGGGGGGACTAGCGGGGGCCTCCGGGGGACCCAGTACTTC.

The rearrangement links TRBV5-4 to TRBJ1-1; D is unclear. The V end lost 0 bases, the J end lost 2 bases, and 5 bases lay between the germline ends. The germline CDR1 and CDR2 sequences are SGHNT and YYREEE (reference sequence). This CDR3 comprises 13 residues. The CDR3: CASSLGHNTEAFF. The CDR3 coding sequence is TGTGCCAGCAGCTTGGGTCACAACACTGAAGCTTTCTTT.

The chain has TRBV30 and TRBJ1-2; D unclear. Germline V CDR1 and CDR2: GTSNPN, SVGIG (reference sequence). V lost 4 bases and J lost 4, with 13 bases in between. The CDR3 contains 13 residues. The CDR3 region is CAWNLGGFYGYTF. The CDR3, as DNA: TGTGCCTGGAATCTCGGAGGCTTCTATGGCTACACCTTC.

CDR3 sequence: CASSQGLFLGQINTEAFF. The CDR3 DNA reads TGTGCCAGCAGCCAAGGATTGTTTCTAGGACAGATAAACACTGAAGCTTTCTTT. The chain employs TRBV3-1 (or the pseudogene TRBV3-2) and TRBJ1-1; possible D gene TRBD1, 6 bases. Germline V CDR1 and CDR2: LGHDT, YNNKEL (reference sequence). V gave up 1 base and J gave up 2 bases, with 20 bases separating them. The CDR3 extends over 18 amino acids.

The chain is built from TRBV12-3 or TRBV12-4 and TRBJ1-2; no firm D call. The ends were cut back, 6 bases at V and 4 bases at J, with 6 bases in the middle. The CDR3 has 11 residues. Here the CDR3 DNA reads TGTGCCAGCAGATACAGCTATGGCTACACCTTC. Its protein product is CASRYSYGYTF.

The gene calls are TRBV5-4 and TRBJ1-1; D is uncertain. The CDR3 has 15 amino acids. V lost 0 bases and J 4 bases, leaving 13 bases between the germline ends. In germline, CDR1 is SGHNT, CDR2 YYREEE (reference sequence). Written as DNA, the CDR3 is TGTGCCAGCAGCTTGGGAGGACGGCCGAGCACTGAAGCTTTCTTT. Its translation is CASSLGGRPSTEAFF.

The gene calls are TRBV9 and TRBJ1-5; no clear D gene. V gave up 0 bases and J gave up 2 bases, with 3 bases separating them. Germline-derived CDR1 and CDR2 are SGDLS and YYNGEE. The CDR3 covers 13 residues. CDR3 residues: CASSVAGNQPQHF. CDR3 nucleotide sequence: TGTGCCAGCAGCGTAGCTGGCAATCAGCCCCAGCATTTT.

The table lists this clone with a few counts. The chain joins TRBV27 to TRBJ1-1; no clear D. V gave up 3 bases and J gave up 4 bases, with 12 bases separating them. The CDR3 spans 14 residues. From germline, CDR1 is MNHEY and CDR2 SMNVEV (reference sequence). In DNA form, the CDR3 reads TGTGCCAGCAGTTTTAACGAGTGGGGCACTGAAGCTTTCTTT. Translating gives CASSFNEWGTEAFF.

The CDR3, as DNA: TGTGCCAGCAGTCGGCAGGGGGTAAGGACTGAAGCTTTCTTT. Its protein is CASSRQGVRTEAFF. This chain uses TRBV6-5 with TRBJ1-1; 7 positions agree with TRBD1. With V trimmed by 5 bases and J by 5 bases, 8 bases remained unmatched. Germline assignment: CDR1 MNHEY and CDR2 SVGAGI. The length of the CDR3 is 14 residues.

This clone was counted once. V and J are TRBV15 and TRBJ1-4; D is unresolved. CDR1 LNHNV and CDR2 YYDKDF come from the germline V gene (reference sequence). V dropped 5 bases and J dropped 8 bases, with 21 bases sitting between them. This CDR3 is 16 amino acids long. Here the CDR3 reads CATSPKGGLAKEKLFF. CDR3 nucleotide sequence: TGTGCCACCAGCCCCAAGGGAGGGCTCGCAAAGGAAAAACTGTTTTTT. Full variable domain (remainder filled in from reference TRBV15 and TRBJ1-4): DAMVIQNPRYQVTQFGKPVTLSCSQTLNHNVMYWYQQKSSQAPKLLFHYYDKDFNNEADTPDNFQSRRPNTSFCFLDIRSPGLGDTAMYLCATSPKGGLAKEKLFFGSGTQLSVL.

This chain connects TRBV12-3 or TRBV12-4 to TRBJ2-1; D gene ambiguous. This CDR3 is 10 amino acids long. Trimming removed 10 bases at V and 8 bases at J, with 9 bases between. The CDR3 DNA sequence: TGTGCCACCCTGTGCGATGAGCAGTTCTTC. Protein sequence: CATLCDEQFF.

The rearrangement links TRBV3-1 (or the pseudogene TRBV3-2) to TRBJ2-5; 7 bases line up with TRBD1. With V trimmed by 8 bases and J by 1 base, 4 bases remained unmatched. The germline V gene has CDR1 LGHDT and CDR2 YNNKEL (reference sequence). The CDR3 is made up of 13 amino acids. The CDR3 DNA is TGTGCCAGCTTACCAGGGGGCCAAGAGACCCAGTACTTC. Translation: CASLPGGQETQYF.

This rearrangement joins TRBV3-1 (or the pseudogene TRBV3-2) to TRBJ2-1; 9 bases map to TRBD2. The CDR3 covers 15 residues. Germline lookup yields CDR1 LGHDT and CDR2 YNNKEL (reference sequence). V lost 4 bases, J lost 7 bases, and 8 bases stayed unmatched. The CDR3 reads CASSRTSGRPNEQFF. CDR3 sequence (DNA): TGTGCCAGCAGCCGAACTAGCGGGCGGCCTAATGAGCAGTTCTTC.